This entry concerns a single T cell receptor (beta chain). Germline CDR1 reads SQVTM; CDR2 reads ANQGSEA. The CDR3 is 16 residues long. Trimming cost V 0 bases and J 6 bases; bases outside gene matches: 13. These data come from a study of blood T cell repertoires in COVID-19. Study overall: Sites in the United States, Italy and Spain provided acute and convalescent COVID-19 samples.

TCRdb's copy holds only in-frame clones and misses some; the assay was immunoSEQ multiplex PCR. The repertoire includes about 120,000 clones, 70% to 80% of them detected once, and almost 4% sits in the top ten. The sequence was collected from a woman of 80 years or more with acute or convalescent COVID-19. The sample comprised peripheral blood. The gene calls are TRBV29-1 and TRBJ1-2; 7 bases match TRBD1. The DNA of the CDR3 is TGCAGCGTTGAAGATCTTAGAGACAGGGCGACCCATGGCTACACCTTC. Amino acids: CSVEDLRDRATHGYTF.